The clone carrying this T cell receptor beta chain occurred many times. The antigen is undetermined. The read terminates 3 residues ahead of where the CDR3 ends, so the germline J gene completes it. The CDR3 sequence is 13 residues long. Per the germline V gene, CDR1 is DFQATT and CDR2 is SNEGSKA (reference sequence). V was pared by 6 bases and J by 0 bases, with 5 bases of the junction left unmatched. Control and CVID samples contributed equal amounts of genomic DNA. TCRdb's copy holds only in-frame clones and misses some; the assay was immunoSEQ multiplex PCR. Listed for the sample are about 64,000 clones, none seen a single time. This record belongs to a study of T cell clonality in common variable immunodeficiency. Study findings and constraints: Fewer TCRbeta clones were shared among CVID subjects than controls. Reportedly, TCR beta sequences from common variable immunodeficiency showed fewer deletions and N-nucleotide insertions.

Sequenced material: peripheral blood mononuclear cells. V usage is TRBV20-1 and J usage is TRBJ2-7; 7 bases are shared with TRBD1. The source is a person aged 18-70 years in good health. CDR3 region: CSARDSDSYEQYF. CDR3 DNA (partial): TGCAGTGCCCGGGACAGCGACTCCTACGAG.